The TCR beta chain described here comes from a study of blood T cell repertoires in COVID-19. Germline V gene data show CDR1 as LGHDT and CDR2 as YNNKEL (reference sequence). This CDR3 is built from 14 residues. V shed 6 bases and J 8 bases; nucleotides not matched to a gene: 12. Here immunoSEQ multiplex PCR was the method, and the copy in TCRdb shows in-frame clones only, minus some. The repertoire holds 55,000 or so clones, with 85% as singletons. This chain uses TRBV3-1 (or the pseudogene TRBV3-2) with TRBJ1-2, with 7 bases lining up with TRBD1. Sequencing was carried out using peripheral blood. The sequence derives from a human donor in a cohort sampled during active COVID-19. Here the CDR3 reads CASRPLTGVDGYTF. CDR3 DNA: TGTGCCAGCAGACCACTTACAGGGGTGGACGGCTACACCTTC.